The 6 T cell receptor beta chains reported below all come from one sample, sequenced in a study of cytomegalovirus exposure and HLA in healthy donors. Clones were sequenced by immunoSEQ multiplex PCR, and TCRdb holds only the in-frame ones, with some missing. The table has 150,000 to 160,000 clones, about 88% seen once. Sequencing was done on a sample of PBMCs. The receptor source for this set is a man aged 18 to 35 in good health and CMV-seropositive.

The chain links TRBV5-1 to TRBJ2-5; D is ambiguous. The CDR3 spans 13 residues. The germline V and J ends were trimmed by 2 bases and 1 base, with 6 bases remaining between them. CDR1 SGHRS and CDR2 YFSETQ come from the germline V gene. The CDR3 sequence: CASSLMRQETQYF. The CDR3 DNA is TGCGCCAGCAGCTTAATGCGCCAAGAGACCCAGTACTTC.

The chain links TRBV5-4 to TRBJ2-3; 7 bases line up with TRBD2. The trim removed 2 bases at V and 2 bases at J, leaving 5 bases unmatched. The CDR3 has 15 residues. Germline V lookup: CDR1 SGHNT, CDR2 YYREEE (reference sequence). CDR3 DNA sequence: TGTGCCAGCAGCTTCCCCGGGACTAACACAGATACGCAGTATTTT. Protein: CASSFPGTNTDTQYF.

The chain uses TRBV10-1 and TRBJ1-1; D is uncertain. Per germline, CDR1 WNHNN and CDR2 SYGVQD (reference sequence). V dropped 4 bases and J dropped 1 base, with 10 bases sitting between them. This CDR3 has 14 residues. The DNA for the CDR3 is TGCGCCAGCAGTGGGCCCTCTGGGAACACTGAAGCTTTCTTT. As protein: CASSGPSGNTEAFF.

V usage is TRBV6-4 and J usage is TRBJ1-6; weak D call: TRBD1 (6 bases). Germline CDR1 MRHNA, CDR2 SNTAGT. V shed 6 bases and J shed 7 bases, with 16 bases lying between them. The CDR3 runs 15 residues. As DNA, the CDR3 is TGTGCCAGCAGCGATAGGGGACACCCGAATTCACCCCTCCACTTT. Translated, it gives CASSDRGHPNSPLHF.

The V and J genes are TRBV5-1 and TRBJ1-2; TRBD1 agrees at 7 bases. Looked up from germline, CDR1 is SGHRS and CDR2 is YFSETQ. After removal of 6 bases from V and 3 bases from J, the junction contained 2 bases not matched to a gene. The CDR3 runs 12 residues. This CDR3 is CASKGAHYGYTF. Written as DNA, the CDR3 is TGCGCCAGCAAGGGGGCCCACTATGGCTACACCTTC. The full variable domain, its missing parts supplied by reference TRBV5-1 and TRBJ1-2, is KAGVTQTPRYLIKTRGQQVTLSCSPISGHRSVSWYQQTPGQGLQFLFEYFSETQRNKGNFPGRFSGRQFSNSRSEMNVSTLELGDSALYLCASKGAHYGYTFGSGTRLTVV.

The rearrangement links TRBV7-6 to TRBJ2-7; 14 bases agree with TRBD2. The CDR3 is 15 amino acids. Germline V gene data show CDR1 as SGHVS and CDR2 as FNYEAQ. V lost 5 bases to trimming and J lost 7 bases; unmatched junction nucleotides: 7. In nucleotides, the CDR3 is TGTGCCAGCAGCCTTGCGACTAGCGGGAGGGATGAGCAGTACTTC. Translating gives CASSLATSGRDEQYF.